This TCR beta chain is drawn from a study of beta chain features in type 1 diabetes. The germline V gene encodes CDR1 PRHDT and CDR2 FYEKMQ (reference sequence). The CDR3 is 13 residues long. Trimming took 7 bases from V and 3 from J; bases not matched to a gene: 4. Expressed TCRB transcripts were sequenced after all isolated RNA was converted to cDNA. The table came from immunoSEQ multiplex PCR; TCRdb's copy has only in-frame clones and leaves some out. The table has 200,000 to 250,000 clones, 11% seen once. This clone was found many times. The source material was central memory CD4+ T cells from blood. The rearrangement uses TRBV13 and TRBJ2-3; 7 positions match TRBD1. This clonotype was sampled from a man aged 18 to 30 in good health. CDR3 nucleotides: TGTGCCAGCAAGGGCAGGGGGACAGATACGCAGTATTTT. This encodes CASKGRGTDTQYF.